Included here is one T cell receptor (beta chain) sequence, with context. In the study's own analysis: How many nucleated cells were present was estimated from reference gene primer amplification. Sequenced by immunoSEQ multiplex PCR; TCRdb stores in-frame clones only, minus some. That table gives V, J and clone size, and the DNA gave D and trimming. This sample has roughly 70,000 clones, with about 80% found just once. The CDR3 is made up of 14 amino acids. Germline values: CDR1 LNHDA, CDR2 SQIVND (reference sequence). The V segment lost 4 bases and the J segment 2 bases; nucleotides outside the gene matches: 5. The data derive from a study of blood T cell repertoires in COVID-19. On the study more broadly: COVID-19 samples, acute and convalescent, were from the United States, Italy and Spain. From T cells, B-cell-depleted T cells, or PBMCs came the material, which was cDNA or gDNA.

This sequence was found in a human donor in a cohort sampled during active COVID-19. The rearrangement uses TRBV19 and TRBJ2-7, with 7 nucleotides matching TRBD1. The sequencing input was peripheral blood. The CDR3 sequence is CASSRQGDPYEQYF. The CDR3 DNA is TGTGCCAGTAGTAGGCAGGGGGACCCCTACGAGCAGTACTTC.